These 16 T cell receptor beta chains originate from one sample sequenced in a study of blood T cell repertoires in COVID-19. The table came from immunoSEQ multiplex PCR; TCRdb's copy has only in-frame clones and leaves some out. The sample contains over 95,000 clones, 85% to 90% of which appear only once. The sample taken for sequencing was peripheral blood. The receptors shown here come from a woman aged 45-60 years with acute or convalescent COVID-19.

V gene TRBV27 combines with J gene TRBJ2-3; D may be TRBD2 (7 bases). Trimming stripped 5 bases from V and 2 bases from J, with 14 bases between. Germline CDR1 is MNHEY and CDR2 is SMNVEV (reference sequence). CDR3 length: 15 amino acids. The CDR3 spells CASSRRGAFTDTQYF. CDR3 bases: TGTGCCAGCAGTCGCCGGGGGGCCTTCACAGATACGCAGTATTTT.

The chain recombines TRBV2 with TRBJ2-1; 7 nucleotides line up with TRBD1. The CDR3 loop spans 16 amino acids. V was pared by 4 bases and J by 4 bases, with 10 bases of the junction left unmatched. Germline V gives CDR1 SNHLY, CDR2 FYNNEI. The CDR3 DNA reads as TGTGCCAGCAGTGCACTACAGGGGAATAAGTACAATGAGCAGTTCTTC. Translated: CASSALQGNKYNEQFF.

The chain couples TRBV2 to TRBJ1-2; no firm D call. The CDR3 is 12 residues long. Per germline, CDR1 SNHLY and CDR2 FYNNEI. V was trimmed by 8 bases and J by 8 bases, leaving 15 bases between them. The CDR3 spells CASLLDYGGYTF. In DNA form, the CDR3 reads TGTGCCAGCCTGCTGGACTATGGGGGCTACACCTTC.

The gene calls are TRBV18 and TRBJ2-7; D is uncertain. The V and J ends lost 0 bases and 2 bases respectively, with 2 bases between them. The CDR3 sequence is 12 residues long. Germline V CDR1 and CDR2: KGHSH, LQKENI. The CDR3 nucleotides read TGTGCCAGCTCACCACCCACCTACGAGCAGTACTTC. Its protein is CASSPPTYEQYF.

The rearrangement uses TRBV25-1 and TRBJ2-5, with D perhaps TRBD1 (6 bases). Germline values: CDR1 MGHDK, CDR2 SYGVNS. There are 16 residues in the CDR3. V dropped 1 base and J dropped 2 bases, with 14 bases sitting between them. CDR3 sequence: CASSEFPGTTQETQYF. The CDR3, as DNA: TGTGCCAGCAGTGAATTCCCCGGGACAACTCAAGAGACCCAGTACTTC.

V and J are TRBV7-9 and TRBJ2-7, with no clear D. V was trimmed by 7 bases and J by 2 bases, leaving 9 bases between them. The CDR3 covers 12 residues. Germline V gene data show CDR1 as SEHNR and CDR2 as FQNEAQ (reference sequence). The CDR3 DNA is TGTGCCAGCACCGAAGGGCCCTACGAGCAGTACTTC. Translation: CASTEGPYEQYF.

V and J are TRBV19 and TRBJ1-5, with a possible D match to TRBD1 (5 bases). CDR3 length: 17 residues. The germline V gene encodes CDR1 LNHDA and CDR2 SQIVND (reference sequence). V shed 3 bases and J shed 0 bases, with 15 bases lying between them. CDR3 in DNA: TGTGCCAGTAGTATTGCCAGGGATATTTATAGCAATCAGCCCCAGCATTTT. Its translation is CASSIARDIYSNQPQHF.

CDR3 protein: CASRGQGNTGELFF. As DNA, the CDR3 is TGTGCCAGCAGGGGACAGGGGAACACCGGGGAGCTGTTTTTT. The chain uses TRBV2 and TRBJ2-2, with 9 bases that match TRBD1. V lost 6 bases and J lost 1; bases outside the gene matches: 0. Germline values: CDR1 SNHLY, CDR2 FYNNEI. This CDR3 spans 14 amino acids. The full variable domain, in which reference TRBV2 and TRBJ2-2 provide the parts outside the CDR3, is EPEVTQTPSHQVTQMGQEVILRCVPISNHLYFYWYRQILGQKVEFLVSFYNNEISEKSEIFDDQFSVERPDGSNFTLKIRSTKLEDSAMYFCASRGQGNTGELFFGEGSRLTVL.

CDR3 loop: CASSSLASQGAFF. For the CDR3, the DNA is TGTGCCAGCAGCTCCTTGGCGTCCCAGGGGGCTTTCTTT. V and J are TRBV11-2 and TRBJ1-1; maybe TRBD1 (6 bases). V lost 4 bases and J lost 11, with 17 bases in between. The CDR3 has 13 residues. Germline CDR1 and CDR2: SGHAT and FQNNGV.

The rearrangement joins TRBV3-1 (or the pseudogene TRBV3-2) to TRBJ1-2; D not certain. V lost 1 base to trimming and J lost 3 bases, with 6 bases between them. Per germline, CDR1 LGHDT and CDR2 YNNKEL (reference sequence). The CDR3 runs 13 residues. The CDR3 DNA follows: TGTGCCAGCAGCCAAGGGAGGGACTATGGCTACACCTTC. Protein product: CASSQGRDYGYTF.

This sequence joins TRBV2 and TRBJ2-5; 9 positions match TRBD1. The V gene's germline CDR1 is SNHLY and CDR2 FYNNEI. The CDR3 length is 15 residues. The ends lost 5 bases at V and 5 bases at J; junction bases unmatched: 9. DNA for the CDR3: TGTGCCAGCAGTTCCGGGACAGGGAGTCGGGAGACCCAGTACTTC. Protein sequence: CASSSGTGSRETQYF. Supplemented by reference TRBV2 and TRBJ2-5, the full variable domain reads EPEVTQTPSHQVTQMGQEVILRCVPISNHLYFYWYRQILGQKVEFLVSFYNNEISEKSEIFDDQFSVERPDGSNFTLKIRSTKLEDSAMYFCASSSGTGSRETQYFGPGTRLLVL.

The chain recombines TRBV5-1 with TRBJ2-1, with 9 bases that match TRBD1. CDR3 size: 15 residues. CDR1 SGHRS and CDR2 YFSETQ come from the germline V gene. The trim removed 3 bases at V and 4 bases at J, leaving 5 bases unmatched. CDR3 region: CASSSGQGSYNEQFF. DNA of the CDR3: TGCGCCAGCAGCTCTGGACAGGGGAGTTACAATGAGCAGTTCTTC.

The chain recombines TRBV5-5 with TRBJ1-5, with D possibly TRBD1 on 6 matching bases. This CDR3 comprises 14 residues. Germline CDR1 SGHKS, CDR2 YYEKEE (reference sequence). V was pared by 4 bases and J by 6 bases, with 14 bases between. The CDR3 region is CASSGQDSPQPQHF. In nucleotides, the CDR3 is TGTGCCAGCAGCGGCCAGGACAGCCCTCAGCCCCAGCATTTT.

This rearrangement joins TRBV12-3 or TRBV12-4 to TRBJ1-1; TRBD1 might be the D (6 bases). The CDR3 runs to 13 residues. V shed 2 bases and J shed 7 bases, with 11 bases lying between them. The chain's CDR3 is CASSLKGVDEAFF. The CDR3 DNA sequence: TGTGCCAGCAGTTTAAAGGGGGTCGATGAAGCTTTCTTT.

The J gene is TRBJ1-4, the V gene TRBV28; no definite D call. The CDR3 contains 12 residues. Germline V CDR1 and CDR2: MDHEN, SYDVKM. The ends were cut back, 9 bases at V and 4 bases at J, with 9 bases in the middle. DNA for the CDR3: TGTGCCAGTCAGTTTATTAATGAAAAACTGTTTTTT. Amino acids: CASQFINEKLFF.

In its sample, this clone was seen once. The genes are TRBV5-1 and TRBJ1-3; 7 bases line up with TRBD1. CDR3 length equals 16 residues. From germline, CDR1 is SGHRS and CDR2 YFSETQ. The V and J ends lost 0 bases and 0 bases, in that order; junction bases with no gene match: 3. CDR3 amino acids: CASSLGDRSSGNTIYF. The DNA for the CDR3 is TGCGCCAGCAGCTTGGGGGACAGAAGCTCTGGAAACACCATATATTTT.